This passage covers 31 T cell receptor beta chains from one sample sequenced in a study of blood T cell repertoires in COVID-19. Using immunoSEQ multiplex PCR, the repertoire was profiled, and TCRdb retains in-frame clones only, with some absent. This table holds around 270,000 clones, about 89% found once. The sample taken for sequencing was peripheral blood. The receptors were gathered from a man younger than 45 with acute or convalescent COVID-19.

The chain has TRBV3-1 (or the pseudogene TRBV3-2) and TRBJ2-6, with D perhaps TRBD1 (5 bases). The V end lost 0 bases, the J end lost 4 bases, and 10 bases lay between the germline ends. CDR3 length: 16 amino acids. Germline lookup yields CDR1 LGHDT and CDR2 YNNKEL (reference sequence). As DNA, the CDR3 is TGTGCCAGCAGCCAAGACAGGGCGTGGGGGGCCAACGTCCTGACTTTC. Translation: CASSQDRAWGANVLTF.

V is TRBV5-1 and J is TRBJ1-5, with a weak D call TRBD1 (5 bases). The CDR3 is 14 amino acids. Germline-derived CDR1 and CDR2 are SGHRS and YFSETQ. V was cut by 1 base and J by 3 bases, with 8 bases left in between. CDR3: CASSLTGTNQPQHF. For the CDR3, the DNA is TGCGCCAGCAGCTTGACAGGAACCAATCAGCCCCAGCATTTT.

The J gene is TRBJ2-1, the V gene TRBV20-1; possible D gene TRBD1, 8 bases. The ends were cut back, 4 bases at V and 3 bases at J, with 16 bases in the middle. The CDR3 length is 15 residues. Germline CDR1 is DFQATT and CDR2 is SNEGSKA (reference sequence). The chain's CDR3 is CSANDRGGSYNEQFF. In DNA, the CDR3 is TGCAGTGCTAATGACAGGGGAGGGAGCTACAATGAGCAGTTCTTC.

This clone came up a few times. The rearrangement joins TRBV6-5 to TRBJ2-1; D possibly corresponds to TRBD2 (7 bases). V was cut by 4 bases and J by 6 bases, with 13 bases left in between. CDR3 length: 14 amino acids. CDR1 and CDR2 from the germline V gene are MNHEY and SVGAGI. The CDR3 loop reads CASSSRGAFNEQFF. CDR3 DNA: TGTGCCAGCAGTTCCCGGGGGGCTTTCAATGAGCAGTTCTTC.

The chain couples TRBV6-5 to TRBJ2-7; 7 bases line up with TRBD2. V lost 6 bases, J lost 2 bases, and 10 bases stayed unmatched. This CDR3 region has 15 residues. The germline V gene has CDR1 MNHEY and CDR2 SVGAGI. The CDR3 loop reads CASRPTGTITYEQYF. Written as DNA, the CDR3 is TGTGCCAGCAGACCCACCGGGACTATTACCTACGAGCAGTACTTC.

The gene calls are TRBV7-6 and TRBJ1-3; D remains unclear. Germline CDR1 SGHVS, CDR2 FNYEAQ. Trimming cost V 4 bases and J 0 bases, with 22 bases left between them. The CDR3 is 19 residues long. The CDR3 loop is CASSSLPLLQGSSGNTIYF. DNA for the CDR3: TGTGCCAGCAGCTCCTTACCCCTGCTACAAGGGAGCTCTGGAAACACCATATATTTT.

Written as DNA, the CDR3 is TGTGCCAGCAGGCCTAGCGGGAGACTCAATGAGCAGTTCTTC. This sequence encodes CASRPSGRLNEQFF. The chain employs TRBV28 and TRBJ2-1, with TRBD2 identical over 10 bases. After removal of 6 bases from V and 6 bases from J, the junction contained 5 bases not matched to a gene. CDR3 length equals 14 residues. The germline CDR1 and CDR2 sequences are MDHEN and SYDVKM.

The gene calls are TRBV7-9 and TRBJ1-6; TRBD1 is a possible D gene (5 bases). This CDR3 is built from 14 residues. CDR1 is SEHNR, CDR2 FQNEAQ, per germline (reference sequence). The V and J ends lost 5 bases and 7 bases respectively, with 12 bases between them. CDR3 in amino acids: CASSLGLKNSPLHF. CDR3 DNA sequence: TGTGCCAGCAGCCTGGGACTGAAGAATTCACCCCTCCACTTT.

This chain links TRBV3-1 (or the pseudogene TRBV3-2) with TRBJ1-4; 7 bases are a match to TRBD1. V shed 3 bases and J 4 bases; nucleotides not matched to a gene: 5. CDR3 length: 15 amino acids. Germline V gives CDR1 LGHDT, CDR2 YNNKEL (reference sequence). DNA for the CDR3: TGTGCCAGCAGCCATACAGGGGCAGGTAATGAAAAACTGTTTTTT. It encodes CASSHTGAGNEKLFF.

The chain links TRBV7-8 to TRBJ2-3; D perhaps matches TRBD1 (5 bases). The CDR3 sequence is 15 residues long. Germline-derived CDR1 and CDR2 are SGHVS and FQNEAQ. With 7 bases removed from V and 2 bases from J, the gap between germline ends came to 16 bases. CDR3 nucleotides: TGTGCCAGCACACGCTCAGGCAGGGTCACAGATACGCAGTATTTT. This sequence encodes CASTRSGRVTDTQYF. Together with reference TRBV7-8 and TRBJ2-3, the CDR3 gives the full variable domain: GAGVSQSPRYKVAKRGQDVALRCDPISGHVSLFWYQQALGQGPEFLTYFQNEAQLDKSGLPSDRFFAERPEGSVSTLKIQRTQQEDSAVYLCASTRSGRVTDTQYFGPGTRLTVL.

The rearrangement links TRBV14 to TRBJ1-2; 8 positions match TRBD1. The CDR3 has 13 amino acids. J lost 6 bases, V lost 1 base, and 1 base had no gene match. Germline CDR1 reads SGHDN; CDR2 reads FVKESK. CDR3 sequence reads: CASSQARGHGYTF. The CDR3 nucleotides read TGTGCCAGCAGCCAAGCCAGGGGGCATGGCTACACCTTC.

The chain links TRBV7-9 to TRBJ1-5; 9 positions agree with TRBD1. The CDR3 has 13 residues. CDR1 and CDR2 (germline): SEHNR, FQNEAQ (reference sequence). Trimming removed 5 bases from V and 8 bases from J; junction bases left unmatched: 4. The chain's CDR3 is CASSPDRGEPQHF. The CDR3 region has the DNA TGTGCCAGCAGCCCGGACAGGGGCGAGCCCCAGCATTTT.

The rearrangement joins TRBV7-9 to TRBJ2-3; 9 nucleotides align to TRBD2. V shed 2 bases, J shed 2 bases, and the junction held 11 bases outside the gene matches. The CDR3 has 18 residues. Germline values: CDR1 SEHNR, CDR2 FQNEAQ (reference sequence). CDR3 DNA sequence: TGTGCCAGCAGCTTAAGGGTGGCGCGGGAGGGCCTCACAGATACGCAGTATTTT. Its protein is CASSLRVAREGLTDTQYF.

The chain has TRBV6-5 and TRBJ2-2, with D possibly being TRBD1 (6 bases). The CDR3 runs to 12 residues. Trimming stripped 7 bases from V and 6 bases from J, with 9 bases between. Germline V CDR1 and CDR2: MNHEY, SVGAGI. CDR3 in amino acids: CASTRGSGELFF. The CDR3 DNA is TGTGCCAGCACCAGGGGATCCGGGGAGCTGTTTTTT.

V is TRBV10-3 and J is TRBJ2-3; D uncertain. Per germline, CDR1 ENHRY and CDR2 SYGVKD. The CDR3 has 12 amino acids. The ends were cut back, 6 bases at V and 0 bases at J, with 4 bases in the middle. The CDR3 spells CAISPSTDTQYF. The CDR3, as DNA: TGTGCCATCAGCCCTAGCACAGATACGCAGTATTTT.

V and J are TRBV11-2 and TRBJ1-2; tentative D call: TRBD1 (6 bases). Germline-derived CDR1 and CDR2 are SGHAT and FQNNGV. Trimming stripped 4 bases from V and 0 bases from J, with 15 bases between. The CDR3 loop spans 16 amino acids. This CDR3 reads CASSSYREKANYGYTF. The CDR3 DNA reads as TGTGCCAGCAGCTCCTACAGGGAAAAGGCTAACTATGGCTACACCTTC. Full variable domain (outside the CDR3, taken from reference TRBV11-2 and TRBJ1-2): EAGVAQSPRYKIIEKRQSVAFWCNPISGHATLYWYQQILGQGPKLLIQFQNNGVVDDSQLPKDRFSAERLKGVDSTLKIQPAKLEDSAVYLCASSSYREKANYGYTFGSGTRLTVV.

The J gene is TRBJ2-2, the V gene TRBV10-2, with TRBD2 identical over 14 bases. The CDR3 covers 18 residues. The V and J ends lost 7 bases and 5 bases, in that order; junction bases with no gene match: 12. Germline assignment: CDR1 WSHSY and CDR2 SAAADI. The CDR3, as DNA: TGCGCCAGCATTTCGACTAGCGGGAGGGCCGCGTTGACCGGGGAGCTGTTTTTT. The encoded protein is CASISTSGRAALTGELFF.

The CDR3 spells CASSGGEWTEAFF. Written as DNA, the CDR3 is TGTGCCAGTTCCGGGGGGGAGTGGACTGAAGCTTTCTTT. This rearrangement joins TRBV19 to TRBJ1-1; D might be TRBD1 (5 bases). The CDR3 spans 13 residues. The V gene's germline CDR1 is LNHDA and CDR2 SQIVND (reference sequence). V shed 8 bases and J shed 5 bases, with 15 bases lying between them.

J is TRBJ2-1 and V is TRBV4-2, with D perhaps matching TRBD2 (7 bases). Germline V gene sequence: CDR1 LGHNA, CDR2 YNFKEQ. This CDR3 comprises 14 residues. Between the trimmed V and J ends, which lost 2 bases and 7 bases, there was a span of 12 bases. CDR3 nucleotide sequence: TGTGCCAGCAGCCAAACTGGGGGGGCGAATGAGCAGTTCTTC. It encodes CASSQTGGANEQFF.

This clone showed up just once. V and J are TRBV3-1 (or the pseudogene TRBV3-2) and TRBJ1-2, with D unclear. Trimming removed 4 bases from V and 8 bases from J, with 11 bases in between. Germline CDR1 reads LGHDT; CDR2 reads YNNKEL (reference sequence). The CDR3 consists of 12 residues. The CDR3 here is CASSPAGSGYTF. Here the CDR3 DNA reads TGTGCCAGCAGCCCCGCGGGGTCAGGCTACACCTTC.

This clone has just one count. V is TRBV6-5 and J is TRBJ1-1; 12 bases match TRBD1. With 7 bases clipped from V and 3 bases from J, the junction kept 6 bases outside the gene matches. The CDR3 is 15 residues long. Germline V gene lookup returns CDR1 MNHEY and CDR2 SVGAGI. CDR3 bases: TGTGCCAGCACCCCGGGACAGGGGGCGGACACTGAAGCTTTCTTT. Translation: CASTPGQGADTEAFF.

The rearrangement uses TRBV9 and TRBJ2-1; 12 bases align to TRBD2. The V gene end was trimmed by 1 base and the J gene end by 9 bases; junction bases not matched to a gene: 8. CDR1 is SGDLS, CDR2 YYNGEE, per germline. CDR3 length: 16 amino acids. In DNA form, the CDR3 reads TGTGCCAGCAGCGTACAGGCTAGCGGGGGGGCTGGTGAGCAGTTCTTC. Translating gives CASSVQASGGAGEQFF.

This clone came up once. V usage is TRBV14 and J usage is TRBJ1-5; D call uncertain. The germline CDR1 and CDR2 sequences are SGHDN and FVKESK. V was trimmed by 1 base and J by 1 base, leaving 11 bases between them. The CDR3 has 16 amino acids. CDR3 coding DNA: TGTGCCAGCAGCCAAGGAGGAGCTCTAAGCAATCAGCCCCAGCATTTT. This sequence encodes CASSQGGALSNQPQHF.

The chain employs TRBV9 and TRBJ2-5; 8 positions match TRBD2. Germline CDR1 is SGDLS and CDR2 is YYNGEE. This CDR3 has 16 residues. V lost 5 bases to trimming and J lost 0 bases; unmatched junction nucleotides: 9. CDR3: CASSTSGRGDQETQYF. The CDR3 bases are TGTGCCAGCAGTACTAGCGGACGGGGGGACCAAGAGACCCAGTACTTC.

V is TRBV6-5 and J is TRBJ1-1, with 7 bases matching TRBD1. The CDR3 covers 13 residues. J was trimmed by 4 bases and V by 7 bases; bases with no gene match: 6. Germline V gene lookup returns CDR1 MNHEY and CDR2 SVGAGI. This chain's CDR3 is CASTAGGRTEAFF. In DNA, the CDR3 is TGTGCCAGCACGGCAGGGGGGCGCACTGAAGCTTTCTTT.

This clone was seen only a few times. J is TRBJ1-1 and V is TRBV6-4; tentatively, D is TRBD1 (5 bases). Trimming shortened V by 4 bases and J by 0 bases, and 6 bases separated the two germline ends. Germline values: CDR1 MRHNA, CDR2 SNTAGT. The CDR3 extends over 13 amino acids. The CDR3 bases are TGTGCCAGCAGTGCGGGGGTGAACACTGAAGCTTTCTTT. Its protein is CASSAGVNTEAFF.

In DNA form, the CDR3 reads TGTGCCAGCAGTGACAGGGTTTACGGCTACACCTTC. Its translation is CASSDRVYGYTF. V gene TRBV25-1 combines with J gene TRBJ1-2, with a tentative D call TRBD1 (5 bases). Trimming took 3 bases from V and 8 from J, leaving 10 bases between them. Germline lookup yields CDR1 MGHDK and CDR2 SYGVNS. The CDR3 is made up of 12 amino acids.

This chain links TRBV5-1 with TRBJ2-2; possible D gene TRBD1, 6 bases. This CDR3 has 14 residues. Germline CDR1 and CDR2: SGHRS and YFSETQ. Trimming removed 5 bases from V and 6 bases from J, with 14 bases in between. The CDR3 bases are TGCGCCAGCAGGACAAACCAGGGGTCCGGGGAGCTGTTTTTT. Translation gives CASRTNQGSGELFF. Full variable domain (remainder filled in from reference TRBV5-1 and TRBJ2-2): KAGVTQTPRYLIKTRGQQVTLSCSPISGHRSVSWYQQTPGQGLQFLFEYFSETQRNKGNFPGRFSGRQFSNSRSEMNVSTLELGDSALYLCASRTNQGSGELFFGEGSRLTVL.

The V call is TRBV12-5, the J call TRBJ1-1, with a tentative D call TRBD1 (6 bases). The length of the CDR3 is 14 residues. V lost 5 bases and J 3 bases, leaving 13 bases between the germline ends. CDR1 and CDR2 from the germline V gene are LGHNT and FRNRAP. The CDR3 bases are TGTGCTAGTGGTCCTAGGGGGATGGACACTGAAGCTTTCTTT. Translation gives CASGPRGMDTEAFF. Full variable domain (outside the CDR3, taken from reference TRBV12-5 and TRBJ1-1): DARVTQTPRHKVTEMGQEVTMRCQPILGHNTVFWYRQTMMQGLELLAYFRNRAPLDDSGMPKDRFSAEMPDATLATLKIQPSEPRDSAVYFCASGPRGMDTEAFFGQGTRLTVV.

V and J are TRBV5-1 and TRBJ1-1; D call uncertain. V was shortened by 3 bases and J by 5 bases, with 14 bases between the two germline ends. The CDR3 is 14 residues long. CDR1 and CDR2 (germline): SGHRS, YFSETQ. CDR3 sequence reads: CASSSGTSRTEAFF. The CDR3 nucleotides are TGCGCCAGCAGCTCTGGAACGTCTAGGACTGAAGCTTTCTTT.

This chain uses TRBV6-6 with TRBJ2-7; D is ambiguous. This CDR3 comprises 15 residues. V was clipped by 3 bases and J by 6 bases, with 18 bases between them. CDR1 and CDR2 (germline): MNHNY, SVGAGI (reference sequence). The CDR3 nucleotides read TGTGCCAGCAGTTATCGTCAAGTAACTCGTTCCGAGCAGTACTTC. It yields the protein CASSYRQVTRSEQYF.